Below, 2 T cell receptor beta chains from the same sample are listed, as sequenced in a study of immune cell composition in non-small cell lung cancer. Some clones are missing from TCRdb's copy, which holds only in-frame ones; the method was immunoSEQ multiplex PCR. The data contain 2,000 or so clones, 82% of them seen just once; the ten biggest clones take up roughly a tenth. Sequenced input: lung tumor tissue. The receptors were gathered from a human donor with non-small cell lung cancer.

This clone was detected only once. V and J are TRBV29-1 and TRBJ1-3; TRBD1 aligns across 8 bases. Germline values: CDR1 SQVTM, CDR2 ANQGSEA. The CDR3 has 15 residues. Trimming removed 6 bases from V and 0 bases from J; junction bases left unmatched: 7. CDR3 loop: CSVLWTGSSGNTIYF. The CDR3 nucleotides are TGCAGCGTCCTGTGGACAGGGAGCTCTGGAAACACCATATATTTT.

Comments on this clone: It is unclear where the CDR3 begins or ends on the DNA, so no DNA is shown, and the CDR3 is as TCRdb lists it. The genes are TRBV28 and TRBJ2-3; TRBD1 is the table's D call, not checked against the DNA. Germline-derived CDR1 and CDR2 are MDHEN and SYDVKM. Including both end residues, the CDR3 is 14 amino acids long. CDR3 in amino acids: CASSFLAGTDTQYF.